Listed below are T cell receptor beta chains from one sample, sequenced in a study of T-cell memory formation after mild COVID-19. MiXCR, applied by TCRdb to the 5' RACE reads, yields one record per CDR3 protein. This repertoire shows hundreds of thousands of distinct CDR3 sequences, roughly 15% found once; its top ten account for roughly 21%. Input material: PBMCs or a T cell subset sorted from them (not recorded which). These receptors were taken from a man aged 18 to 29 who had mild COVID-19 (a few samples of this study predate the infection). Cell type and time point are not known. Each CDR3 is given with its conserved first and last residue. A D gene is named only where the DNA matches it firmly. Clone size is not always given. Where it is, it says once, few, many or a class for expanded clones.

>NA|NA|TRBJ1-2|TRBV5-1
CASSSSTSFTAGQGYGYTF
TGCGCCAGCAGCTCCTCAACATCTTTTACAGCGGGGCAGGGATATGGCTACACCTTC
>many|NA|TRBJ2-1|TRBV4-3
CASSQTGTREGEQFF
TGCGCCAGCAGCCAGACCGGGACAAGAGAAGGTGAGCAGTTCTTC
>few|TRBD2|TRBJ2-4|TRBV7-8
CASSNSTSGAAPIQYF
TGTGCCAGCAGCAACTCGACTAGCGGGGCGGCACCCATTCAGTACTTC
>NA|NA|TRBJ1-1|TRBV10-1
CASRQGQYAEAFF
TGCGCCAGCAGGCAGGGGCAGTACGCTGAAGCTTTCTTT
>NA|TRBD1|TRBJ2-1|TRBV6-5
CASSYSKGGLNEQFF
TGTGCCAGCAGTTACTCGAAAGGGGGCCTCAATGAGCAGTTCTTC
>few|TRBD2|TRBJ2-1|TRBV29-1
CSVASGTYNEQFF
TGCAGCGTTGCAAGCGGGACCTACAATGAGCAGTTCTTC
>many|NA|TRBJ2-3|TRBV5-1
CASKHGQGGDTQYF
TGCGCCAGCAAGCACGGGCAGGGGGGAGATACGCAGTATTTT
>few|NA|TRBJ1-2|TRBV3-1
CASSHSLSYGYTF
TGTGCCAGCAGCCATAGCCTGAGCTATGGCTACACCTTC
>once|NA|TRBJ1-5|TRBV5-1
CASSLEDLNQPQHF
TGCGCCAGCAGCTTGGAGGACCTCAATCAGCCCCAGCATTTT
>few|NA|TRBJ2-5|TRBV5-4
CASSLLGVRHKETQYF
TGTGCCAGCAGCCTCCTCGGGGTTCGCCACAAAGAGACCCAGTACTTC
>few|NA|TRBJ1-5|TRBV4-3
CASSQEMANQPQHF
TGCGCCAGCAGCCAAGAGATGGCGAATCAGCCCCAGCATTTT
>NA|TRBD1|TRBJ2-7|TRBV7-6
CASSLGWDRVGYEQYF
TGTGCCAGCAGCTTAGGGTGGGACAGGGTCGGATACGAGCAGTACTTC
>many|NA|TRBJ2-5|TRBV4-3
CASSQGSIRQETQYF
TGCGCCAGCAGCCAAGGAAGTATCAGGCAAGAGACCCAGTACTTC
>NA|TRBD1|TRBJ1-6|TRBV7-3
CASSPPPGQRDNSPLHF
TGTGCCAGCAGCCCCCCCCCGGGACAGCGGGATAATTCACCCCTCCACTTT
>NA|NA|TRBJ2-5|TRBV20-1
CSARIWVQETQYF
TGCAGTGCTAGAATCTGGGTCCAAGAGACCCAGTACTTC
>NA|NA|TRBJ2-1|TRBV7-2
CASSLEAGSSYNEQFF
TGTGCCAGCAGCTTAGAAGCAGGGAGCTCCTACAATGAGCAGTTCTTC